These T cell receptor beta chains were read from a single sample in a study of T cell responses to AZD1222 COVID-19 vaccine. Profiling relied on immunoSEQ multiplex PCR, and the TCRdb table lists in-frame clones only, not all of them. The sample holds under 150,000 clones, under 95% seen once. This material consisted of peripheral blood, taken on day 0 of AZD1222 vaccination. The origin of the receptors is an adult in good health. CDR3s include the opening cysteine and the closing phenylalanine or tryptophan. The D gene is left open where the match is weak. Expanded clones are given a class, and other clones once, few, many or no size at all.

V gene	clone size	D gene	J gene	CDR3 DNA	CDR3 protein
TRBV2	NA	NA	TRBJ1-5	TGTGCCAGCAGTGAATCGGGCAAGGGGGGTCAGCCCCAGCATTTT	CASSESGKGGQPQHF
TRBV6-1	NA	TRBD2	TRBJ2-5	TGTGCCAGCAGTGAGTCCCCGGGGGGACAAGAGACCCAGTACTTC	CASSESPGGQETQYF
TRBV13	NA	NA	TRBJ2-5	TGTGCCAGCAGCTTAGGCCTGGCCCTCCAAGAGACCCAGTACTTC	CASSLGLALQETQYF
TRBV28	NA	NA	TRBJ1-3	TGTGCCAGCAGTTTGGTTAGACCCGGAAACACCATATATTTT	CASSLVRPGNTIYF
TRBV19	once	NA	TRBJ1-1	TGTGCCAGTAGCAACTATGGGGGTGGGAACACTGAAGCTTTCTTT	CASSNYGGGNTEAFF
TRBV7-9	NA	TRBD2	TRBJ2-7	TGTGCCAGCAGCCCAACTTCTAGCGGTAGCTCCTACGAGCAGTACTTC	CASSPTSSGSSYEQYF
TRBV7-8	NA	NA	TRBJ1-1	TGTGCCAGCAGCTTAGTTGGTCCAGGGGCGGTCACTGAAGCTTTCTTT	CASSLVGPGAVTEAFF
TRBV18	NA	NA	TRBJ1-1	TGTGCCAGCTCACCAGGTATGAACACTGAAGCTTTCTTT	CASSPGMNTEAFF
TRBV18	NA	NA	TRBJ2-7	TGTGCCAGCTCACCAGGGGGTCGAGGCTACGAGCAGTACTTC	CASSPGGRGYEQYF
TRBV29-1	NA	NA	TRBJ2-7	TGCAGCGTTTGTGTAGGGTACGAGCAGTACTTC	CSVCVGYEQYF
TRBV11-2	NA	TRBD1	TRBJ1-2	TGTGCCAGCAGCTCGGACAGGGAGGGGTATGGCTACACCTTC	CASSSDREGYGYTF
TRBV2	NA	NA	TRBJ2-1	TGTGCTAGGGGCAAGGCCGCCGGCAATGAGCAGTTCTTC	CARGKAAGNEQFF
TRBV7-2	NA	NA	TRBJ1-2	TGTGCCAGCAGCTTAGACGGTGAAATCTATGGCTACACCTTC	CASSLDGEIYGYTF
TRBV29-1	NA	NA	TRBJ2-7	TGCAGCGTTGGCTTTGGGGGTACCTACGAGCAGTACTTC	CSVGFGGTYEQYF
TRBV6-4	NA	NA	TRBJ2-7	TGTGCCAGCAGTGACTCGAAATGTTGCGGCAGCAGCGAGCAGTACTTC	CASSDSKCCGSSEQYF
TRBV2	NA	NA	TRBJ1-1	TGTGCCAGCAGTCCTACAGTGAACACTGAAGCTTTCTTT	CASSPTVNTEAFF
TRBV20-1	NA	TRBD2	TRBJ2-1	TGCAGTGCTAGTTCGGAGGCTAGCGGGAGATCAAATGAGCAGTTCTTC	CSASSEASGRSNEQFF
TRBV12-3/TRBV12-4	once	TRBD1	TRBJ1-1	TGTGCCAGCACTATCACAGGGGTTGCTGAAGCTTTCTTT	CASTITGVAEAFF
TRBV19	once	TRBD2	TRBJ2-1	TGTGCCAGTAGTGACCCCGCCGGGACTAGCGGGAGGGTTGGCAATGAGCAGTTCTTC	CASSDPAGTSGRVGNEQFF
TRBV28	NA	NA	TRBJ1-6	TGTGCCAGCAGTTCGGGGAATAATTCACCCCTCCACTTT	CASSSGNNSPLHF
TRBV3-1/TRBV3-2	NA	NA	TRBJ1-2	TGTGCCAGCAGCCAACGGGGGGCTTGGAACTATGGCTACACCTTC	CASSQRGAWNYGYTF
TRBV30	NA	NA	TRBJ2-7	TGTGCCTGGATTAACAGGGACGAGCAGTACTTC	CAWINRDEQYF